This T cell receptor (beta chain) emerged from a study of human thymus T cells. Resections removed during corrective heart surgery provided the thymus tissue used. Corrective surgery for congenital heart defects was being performed on the healthy Finnish infants who served as donors. As for this clone: Antigen specificity is unknown.

Findings and caveats of the study: It looked as if thymic and blood repertoires used V and J genes in a biased way. Related work found strong thymic repertoire overlap between unrelated individuals.

Trimming took 11 bases from V and 5 from J; bases not matched to a gene: 16. This CDR3 region has 15 residues. Germline V gives CDR1 LGHNA, CDR2 YNFKEQ. The data were produced by immunoSEQ multiplex PCR, yet TCRdb's version contains in-frame clones alone and is incomplete. The sample has roughly 130,000 clones; around 94% are singletons. The sequence derives from a boy younger than two with a congenital heart defect but otherwise immunologically healthy. What was sequenced was thymus tissue. This sequence joins TRBV4-2 and TRBJ2-5; the match to TRBD2 covers 8 bases. The CDR3 DNA sequence: TGTGCCGTGGCCGACGGGGGGGCTTTCGGGGAGACCCAGTACTTC. Translation: CAVADGGAFGETQYF.